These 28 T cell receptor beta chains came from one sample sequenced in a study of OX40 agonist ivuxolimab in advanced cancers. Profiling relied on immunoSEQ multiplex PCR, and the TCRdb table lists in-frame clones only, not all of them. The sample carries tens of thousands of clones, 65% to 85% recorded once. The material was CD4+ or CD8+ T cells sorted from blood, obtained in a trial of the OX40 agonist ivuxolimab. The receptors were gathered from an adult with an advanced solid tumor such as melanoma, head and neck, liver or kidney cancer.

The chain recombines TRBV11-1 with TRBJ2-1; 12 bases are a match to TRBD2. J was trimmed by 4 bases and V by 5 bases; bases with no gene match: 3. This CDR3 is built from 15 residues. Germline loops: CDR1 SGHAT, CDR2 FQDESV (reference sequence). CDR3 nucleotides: TGTGCCAGCAGCATGACTAGCGGGAGTTACAATGAGCAGTTCTTC. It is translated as CASSMTSGSYNEQFF. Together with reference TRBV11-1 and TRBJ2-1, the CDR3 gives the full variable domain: EAEVAQSPRYKITEKSQAVAFWCDPISGHATLYWYRQILGQGPELLVQFQDESVVDDSQLPKDRFSAERLKGVDSTLKIQPAELGDSAMYLCASSMTSGSYNEQFFGPGTRLTVL.

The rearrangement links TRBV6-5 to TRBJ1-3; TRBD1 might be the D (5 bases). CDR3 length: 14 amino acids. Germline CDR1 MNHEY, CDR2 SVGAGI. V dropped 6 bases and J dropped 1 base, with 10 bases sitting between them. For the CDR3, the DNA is TGTGCCAGCAGCGGGGGGTTTTCTGGAAACACCATATATTTT. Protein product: CASSGGFSGNTIYF.

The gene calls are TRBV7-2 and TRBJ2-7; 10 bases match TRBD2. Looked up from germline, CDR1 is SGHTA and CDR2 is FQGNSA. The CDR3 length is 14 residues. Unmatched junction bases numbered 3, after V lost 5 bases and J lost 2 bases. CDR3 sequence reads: CASSEGLAPYEQYF. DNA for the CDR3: TGTGCCAGCAGCGAGGGACTAGCGCCCTACGAGCAGTACTTC.

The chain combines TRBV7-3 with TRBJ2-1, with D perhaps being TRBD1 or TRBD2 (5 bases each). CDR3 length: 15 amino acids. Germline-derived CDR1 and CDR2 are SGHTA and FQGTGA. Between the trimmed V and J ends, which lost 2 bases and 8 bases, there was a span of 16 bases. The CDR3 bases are TGTGCCAGCAGCTTAGTCGGGGCCCCCAAGGATGAGCAGTTCTTC. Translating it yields CASSLVGAPKDEQFF. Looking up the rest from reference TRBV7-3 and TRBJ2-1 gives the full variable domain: GAGVSQTPSNKVTEKGKYVELRCDPISGHTALYWYRQSLGQGPEFLIYFQGTGAADDSGLPNDRFFAVRPEGSVSTLKIQRTERGDSAVYLCASSLVGAPKDEQFFGPGTRLTVL.

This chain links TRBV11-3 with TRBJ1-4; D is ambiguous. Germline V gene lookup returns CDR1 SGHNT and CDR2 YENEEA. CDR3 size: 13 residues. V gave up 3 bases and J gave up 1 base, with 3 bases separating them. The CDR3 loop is CASSLGTNEKLFF. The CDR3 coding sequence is TGTGCCAGCAGCTTGGGAACTAATGAAAAACTGTTTTTT.

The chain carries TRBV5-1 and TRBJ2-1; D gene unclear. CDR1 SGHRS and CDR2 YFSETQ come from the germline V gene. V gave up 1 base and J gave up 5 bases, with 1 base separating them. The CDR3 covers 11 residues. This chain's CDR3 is CASSLNNEQFF. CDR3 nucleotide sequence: TGCGCCAGCAGCTTGAACAATGAGCAGTTCTTC.

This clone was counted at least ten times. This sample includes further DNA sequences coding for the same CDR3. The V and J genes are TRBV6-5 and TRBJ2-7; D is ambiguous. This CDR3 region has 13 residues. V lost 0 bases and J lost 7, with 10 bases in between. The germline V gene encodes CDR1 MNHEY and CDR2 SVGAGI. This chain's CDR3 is CASSYSKEREQYF. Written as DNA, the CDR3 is TGTGCCAGCAGTTACTCGAAGGAACGGGAGCAGTACTTC.

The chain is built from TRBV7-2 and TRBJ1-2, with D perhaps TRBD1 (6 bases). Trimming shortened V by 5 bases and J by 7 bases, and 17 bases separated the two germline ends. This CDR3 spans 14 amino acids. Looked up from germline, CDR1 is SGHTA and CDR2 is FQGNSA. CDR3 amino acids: CASSPGWGAGGYTF. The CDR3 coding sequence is TGTGCCAGCAGCCCAGGGTGGGGGGCTGGTGGCTACACCTTC. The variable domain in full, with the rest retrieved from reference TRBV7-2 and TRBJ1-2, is GAGVSQSPSNKVTEKGKDVELRCDPISGHTALYWYRQSLGQGLEFLIYFQGNSAPDKSGLPSDRFSAERTGGSVSTLTIQRTQQEDSAVYLCASSPGWGAGGYTFGSGTRLTVV.

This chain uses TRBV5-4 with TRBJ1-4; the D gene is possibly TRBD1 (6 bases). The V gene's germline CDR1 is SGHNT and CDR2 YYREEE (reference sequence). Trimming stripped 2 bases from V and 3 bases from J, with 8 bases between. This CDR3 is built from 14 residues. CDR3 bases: TGTGCCAGCAGCTTCTCAGGGGCTAATGAAAAACTGTTTTTT. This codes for CASSFSGANEKLFF.

The CDR3 region is CASSAGVSNYGYTF. For the CDR3, the DNA is TGTGCCAGCAGCGCGGGGGTCTCTAACTATGGCTACACCTTC. The chain has TRBV9 and TRBJ1-2, with D possibly being TRBD1 (5 bases). The CDR3 has 14 amino acids. V was trimmed by 3 bases and J by 0 bases, leaving 9 bases between them. Germline CDR1 and CDR2: SGDLS and YYNGEE. Full variable domain (missing parts from reference TRBV9 and TRBJ1-2): DSGVTQTPKHLITATGQRVTLRCSPRSGDLSVYWYQQSLDQGLQFLIQYYNGEERAKGNILERFSAQQFPDLHSELNLSSLELGDSALYFCASSAGVSNYGYTFGSGTRLTVV.

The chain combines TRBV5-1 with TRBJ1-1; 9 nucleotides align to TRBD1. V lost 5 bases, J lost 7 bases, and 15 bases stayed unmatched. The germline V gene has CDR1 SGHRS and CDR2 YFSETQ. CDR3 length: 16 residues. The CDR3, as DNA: TGCGCCAGCAGTCCTTCGGCCGGGACAGGGAGACTTGAAGCTTTCTTT. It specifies CASSPSAGTGRLEAFF.

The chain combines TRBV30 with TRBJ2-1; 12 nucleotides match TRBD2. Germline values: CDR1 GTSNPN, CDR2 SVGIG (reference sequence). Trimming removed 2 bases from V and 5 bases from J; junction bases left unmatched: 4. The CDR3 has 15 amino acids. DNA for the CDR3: TGTGCCTGGAGTCCCGGACTAGCGGGGCACAATGAGCAGTTCTTC. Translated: CAWSPGLAGHNEQFF.

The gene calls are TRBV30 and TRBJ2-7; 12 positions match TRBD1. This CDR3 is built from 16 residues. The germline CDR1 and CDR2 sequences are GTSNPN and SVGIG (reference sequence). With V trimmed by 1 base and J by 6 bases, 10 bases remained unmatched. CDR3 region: CAWSGDRGQNLREQYF. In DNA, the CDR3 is TGTGCCTGGAGTGGGGACAGGGGGCAGAACCTGCGCGAGCAGTACTTC.

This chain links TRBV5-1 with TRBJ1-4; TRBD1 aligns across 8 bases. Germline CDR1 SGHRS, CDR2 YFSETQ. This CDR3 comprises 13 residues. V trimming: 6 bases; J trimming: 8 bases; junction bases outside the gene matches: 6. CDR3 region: CASTIQGGEKLFF. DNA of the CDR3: TGCGCCAGCACGATACAGGGGGGAGAAAAACTGTTTTTT.

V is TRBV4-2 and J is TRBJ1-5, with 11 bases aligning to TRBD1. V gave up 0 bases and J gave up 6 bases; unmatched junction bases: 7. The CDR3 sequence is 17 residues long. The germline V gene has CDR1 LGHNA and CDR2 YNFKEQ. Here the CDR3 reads CASSQDQDRGRVQPQHF. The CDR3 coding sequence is TGTGCCAGCAGCCAAGATCAGGACAGGGGGCGGGTTCAGCCCCAGCATTTT.

The CDR3 bases are TGTGCCAGCAGATGGACAGCTGGGGCCAACGTCCTGACTTTC. Residues: CASRWTAGANVLTF. The V gene is TRBV27, the J gene TRBJ2-6; D might be TRBD1 (6 bases). Trimming took 6 bases from V and 2 from J, leaving 8 bases between them. This CDR3 comprises 14 residues. The V gene's germline CDR1 is MNHEY and CDR2 SMNVEV (reference sequence).

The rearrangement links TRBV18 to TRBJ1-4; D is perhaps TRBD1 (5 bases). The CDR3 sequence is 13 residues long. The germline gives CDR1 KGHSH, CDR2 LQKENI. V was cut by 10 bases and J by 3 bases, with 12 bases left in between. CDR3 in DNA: TGTGCCACCCTCGGGGGGGCTAATGAAAAACTGTTTTTT. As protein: CATLGGANEKLFF.

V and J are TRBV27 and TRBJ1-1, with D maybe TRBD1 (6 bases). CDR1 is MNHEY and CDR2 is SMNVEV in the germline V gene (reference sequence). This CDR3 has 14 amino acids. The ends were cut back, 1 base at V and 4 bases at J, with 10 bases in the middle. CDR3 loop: CASSLWGARTEAFF. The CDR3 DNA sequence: TGTGCCAGCAGTTTATGGGGGGCCCGCACTGAAGCTTTCTTT.

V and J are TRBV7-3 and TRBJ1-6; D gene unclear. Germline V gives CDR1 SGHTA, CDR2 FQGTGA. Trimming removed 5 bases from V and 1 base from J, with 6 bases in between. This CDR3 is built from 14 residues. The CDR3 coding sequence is TGTGCCAGCAGCGAGGGTTCCTATAATTCACCCCTCCACTTT. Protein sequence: CASSEGSYNSPLHF. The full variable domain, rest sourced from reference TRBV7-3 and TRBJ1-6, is GAGVSQTPSNKVTEKGKYVELRCDPISGHTALYWYRQSLGQGPEFLIYFQGTGAADDSGLPNDRFFAVRPEGSVSTLKIQRTERGDSAVYLCASSEGSYNSPLHFGNGTRLTVT.

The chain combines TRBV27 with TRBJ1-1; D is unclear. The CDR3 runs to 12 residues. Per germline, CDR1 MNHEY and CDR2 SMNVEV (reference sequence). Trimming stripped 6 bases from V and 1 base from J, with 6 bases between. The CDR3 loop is CASRERNTEAFF. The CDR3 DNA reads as TGTGCCAGCAGGGAGAGGAACACTGAAGCTTTCTTT.

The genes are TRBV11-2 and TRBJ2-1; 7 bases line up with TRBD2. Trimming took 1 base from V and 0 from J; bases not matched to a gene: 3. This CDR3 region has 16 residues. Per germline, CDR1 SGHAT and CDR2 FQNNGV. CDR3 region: CASSLGLAYSYNEQFF. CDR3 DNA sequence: TGTGCCAGCAGCTTAGGACTAGCATACTCCTACAATGAGCAGTTCTTC.

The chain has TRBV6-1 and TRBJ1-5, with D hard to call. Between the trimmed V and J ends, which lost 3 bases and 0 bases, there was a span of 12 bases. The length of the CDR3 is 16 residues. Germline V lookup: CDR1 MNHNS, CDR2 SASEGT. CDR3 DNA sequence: TGTGCCAGCAGTGACCGAGGAGGGAATAGCAATCAGCCCCAGCATTTT. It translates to CASSDRGGNSNQPQHF.

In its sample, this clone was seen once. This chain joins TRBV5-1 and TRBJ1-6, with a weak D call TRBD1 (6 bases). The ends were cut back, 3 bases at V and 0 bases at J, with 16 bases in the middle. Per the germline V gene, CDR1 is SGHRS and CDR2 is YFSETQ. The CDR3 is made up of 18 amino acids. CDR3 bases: TGCGCCAGCAGCTCGAACCCTAGGGGGAGCTCCTATAATTCACCCCTCCACTTT. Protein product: CASSSNPRGSSYNSPLHF.

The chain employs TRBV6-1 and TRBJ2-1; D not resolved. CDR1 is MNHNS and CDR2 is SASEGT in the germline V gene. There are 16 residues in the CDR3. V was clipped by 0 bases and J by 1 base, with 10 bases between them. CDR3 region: CASSEATGSSYNEQFF. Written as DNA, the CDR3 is TGTGCCAGCAGTGAAGCGACGGGTTCTTCCTACAATGAGCAGTTCTTC.

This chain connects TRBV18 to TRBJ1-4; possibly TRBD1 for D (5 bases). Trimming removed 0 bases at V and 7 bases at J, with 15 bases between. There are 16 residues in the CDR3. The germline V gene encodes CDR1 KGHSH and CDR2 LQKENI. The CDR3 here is CASSPPGGGRSEKLFF. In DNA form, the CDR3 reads TGTGCCAGCTCACCACCCGGCGGGGGACGTAGTGAAAAACTGTTTTTT.

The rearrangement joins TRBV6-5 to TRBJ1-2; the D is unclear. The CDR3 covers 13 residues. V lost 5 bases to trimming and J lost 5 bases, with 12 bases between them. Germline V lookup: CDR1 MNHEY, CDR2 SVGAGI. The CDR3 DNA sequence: TGTGCCAGCAGTGATGGTCAGCTTTATGGCTACACCTTC. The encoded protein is CASSDGQLYGYTF.

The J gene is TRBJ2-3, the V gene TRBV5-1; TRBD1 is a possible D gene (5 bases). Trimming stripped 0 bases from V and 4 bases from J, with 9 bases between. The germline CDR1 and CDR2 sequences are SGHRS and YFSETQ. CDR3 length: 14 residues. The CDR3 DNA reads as TGCGCCAGCAGCTTGGTACAGGCCCCAGATACGCAGTATTTT. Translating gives CASSLVQAPDTQYF.

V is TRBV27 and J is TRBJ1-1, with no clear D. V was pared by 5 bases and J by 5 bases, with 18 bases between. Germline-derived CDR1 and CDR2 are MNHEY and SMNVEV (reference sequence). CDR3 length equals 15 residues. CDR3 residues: CASSLRAGSGTEAFF. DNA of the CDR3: TGTGCCAGCAGTCTGAGAGCCGGGTCCGGGACTGAAGCTTTCTTT.